This T cell receptor beta chain was captured in a study of regulatory T cells. The study, taken as a whole, reports: Compared with autologous conventional CD4+ cells and control regulatory cells, CD3G-deficient regulatory T cells showed reduced diversity.

Amplification used 52 TRBV primers and 13 TRBJ primers. TCRdb keeps only in-frame clones here, not all; method: immunoSEQ multiplex PCR. Of approximately 6,100 clones detected, approximately 90% appear once; the ten largest clones hold around 1.9%. CDR3 size: 16 residues. The V gene's germline CDR1 is SGHRS and CDR2 YFSETQ. The V end lost 0 bases, the J end lost 3 bases, and 12 bases lay between the germline ends. For this clone: Antigen unknown.

The V and J genes are TRBV5-1 and TRBJ2-2, with D perhaps matching TRBD1 (7 bases). Sequenced sample: CD4+ Tregs sorted from blood. This TCR was recovered from a person aged 18 to 30 with CD3G deficiency. CDR3 DNA sequence: TGCGCCAGCAGCTTGGCTACCAGGGGGGACACCGGGGAGCTGTTTTTT. Translation gives CASSLATRGDTGELFF.